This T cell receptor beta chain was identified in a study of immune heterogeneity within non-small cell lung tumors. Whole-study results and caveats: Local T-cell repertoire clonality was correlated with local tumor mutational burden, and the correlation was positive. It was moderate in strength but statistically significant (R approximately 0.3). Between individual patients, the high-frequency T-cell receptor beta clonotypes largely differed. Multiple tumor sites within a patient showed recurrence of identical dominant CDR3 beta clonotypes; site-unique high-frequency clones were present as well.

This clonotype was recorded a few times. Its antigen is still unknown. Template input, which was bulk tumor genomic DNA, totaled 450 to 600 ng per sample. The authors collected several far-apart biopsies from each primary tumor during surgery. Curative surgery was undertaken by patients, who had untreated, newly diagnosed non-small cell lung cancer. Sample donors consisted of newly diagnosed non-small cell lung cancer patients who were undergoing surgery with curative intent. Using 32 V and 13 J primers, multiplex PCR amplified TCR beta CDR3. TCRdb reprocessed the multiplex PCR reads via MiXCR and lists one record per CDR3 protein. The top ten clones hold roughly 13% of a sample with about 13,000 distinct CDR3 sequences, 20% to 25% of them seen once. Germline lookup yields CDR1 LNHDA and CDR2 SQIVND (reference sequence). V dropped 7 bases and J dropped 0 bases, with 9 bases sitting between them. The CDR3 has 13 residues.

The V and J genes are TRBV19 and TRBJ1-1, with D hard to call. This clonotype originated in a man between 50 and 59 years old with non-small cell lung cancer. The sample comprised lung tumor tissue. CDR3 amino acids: CASTYTLNTEAFF. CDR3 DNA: TGTGCCAGTACTTATACTTTGAACACTGAAGCTTTCTTT.